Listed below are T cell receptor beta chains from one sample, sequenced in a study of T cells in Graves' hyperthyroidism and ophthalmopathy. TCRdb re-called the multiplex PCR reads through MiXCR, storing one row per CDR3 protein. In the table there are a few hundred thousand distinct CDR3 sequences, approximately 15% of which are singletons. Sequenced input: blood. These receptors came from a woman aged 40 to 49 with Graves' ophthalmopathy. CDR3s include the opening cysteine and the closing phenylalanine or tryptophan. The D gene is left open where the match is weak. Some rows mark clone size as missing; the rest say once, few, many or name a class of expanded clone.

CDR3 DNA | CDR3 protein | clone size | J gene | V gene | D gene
TGTGCCAGCCGGGGACAGATTAATTCACCCCTCCACTTT | CASRGQINSPLHF | NA | TRBJ1-6 | TRBV7-2 | TRBD1
TGCAGTGCTATACGGGACAGGGGGGGTCAGCCCCAGCATTTT | CSAIRDRGGQPQHF | once | TRBJ1-5 | TRBV20-1 | TRBD1
TGTGCCAGCTCCATGGGACAGCAAGAGACCCAGTACTTC | CASSMGQQETQYF | few | TRBJ2-5 | TRBV18 | TRBD1
TGTGCCAGCTCACCAATGGGGGACACTGAAGCTTTCTTT | CASSPMGDTEAFF | many | TRBJ1-1 | TRBV18 | NA
TGTGCCAGCAGTGAATGGCAGGGTGGTAGCAATCAGCCCCAGCATTTT | CASSEWQGGSNQPQHF | many | TRBJ1-5 | TRBV2 | NA
TGTGCCAGCAGCCCCGGGACTAGCGGTCCCGGGGAGCTGTTTTTT | CASSPGTSGPGELFF | few | TRBJ2-2 | TRBV5-4 | TRBD2
TGTGCCAGCAGTGACCACAGGGAAATGGCATGGGAGACCCAGTACTTC | CASSDHREMAWETQYF | NA | TRBJ2-5 | TRBV6-1 | NA
TGTGCCAGCAGCCGGGCGGGGCGCCTCTCTGGAAACACCATATATTTT | CASSRAGRLSGNTIYF | few | TRBJ1-3 | TRBV3-1 | NA
TGTGCCAGCAGCCCCCGGACAATTTCCTACGAGCAGTACTTC | CASSPRTISYEQYF | few | TRBJ2-7 | TRBV9 | NA
TGCAGTGCTCAGGGACTAGCGGGGGGGCGAGGACTCGTGGATACGCAGTATTTT | CSAQGLAGGRGLVDTQYF | many | TRBJ2-3 | TRBV20-1 | TRBD2
TGCAGTGCTAGAGTTGCGGGGGACAGGAATCAGCCCCAGCATTTT | CSARVAGDRNQPQHF | many | TRBJ1-5 | TRBV20-1 | TRBD1
TGTGCCAGCAGATCCGGACAGAACTATGGCTACACCTTC | CASRSGQNYGYTF | many | TRBJ1-2 | TRBV7-9 | NA
TGTGCCAGCAGCCATGCGCCCGCCCGGGACAGCCAAACCGGGGAGCTGTTTTTT | CASSHAPARDSQTGELFF | NA | TRBJ2-2 | TRBV3-1 | TRBD1
TGTGCCAGCAGTTTTCGCGGCGCCAGCTCTGGGGCCAACGTCCTGACTTTC | CASSFRGASSGANVLTF | few | TRBJ2-6 | TRBV28 | NA
TGTGCCAGCAACTCAAGGAATAGCAACACTCCGAACACTGAAGCTTTCTTT | CASNSRNSNTPNTEAFF | many | TRBJ1-1 | TRBV2 | NA
TGTGCCAGCAGCCTGCGCGGCGGGGGGTTTACAGATACGCAGTATTTT | CASSLRGGGFTDTQYF | few | TRBJ2-3 | TRBV5-4 | TRBD2
TGTGCCAGCAGCCCCGAGACGTTGGCTTACGAGCAGTACTTC | CASSPETLAYEQYF | NA | TRBJ2-7 | TRBV12-3/TRBV12-4 | NA
TGTGCCAGCAGCGGGGGGTTTTGGAGCACAGATACGCAGTATTTT | CASSGGFWSTDTQYF | many | TRBJ2-3 | TRBV7-8 | NA
TGTGCCTGGAGTCCCGGTGTGAGGGACGGCGCTGGCTACACCTTC | CAWSPGVRDGAGYTF | many | TRBJ1-2 | TRBV30 | NA
TGTGCCAGCACCGGGGACAGGGGTTGGGGAGAGACCCAGTACTTC | CASTGDRGWGETQYF | NA | TRBJ2-5 | TRBV28 | TRBD1
TGCAGTGCTAGGGTCGGGGGCGCGGGTGGAAACACCATATATTTT | CSARVGGAGGNTIYF | few | TRBJ1-3 | TRBV20-1 | NA
TGTGCCTGGAGCCAGGGGTTTTCATTAGAGACCCAGTACTTC | CAWSQGFSLETQYF | many | TRBJ2-5 | TRBV30 | NA
TGTGCCAGTAGTATGGGAGCCGCGGGAGGGCAGGAGCAGTACTTC | CASSMGAAGGQEQYF | NA | TRBJ2-7 | TRBV19 | TRBD2
TGCAGTGCTACCATCCGACTATTAGATACGCAGTATTTT | CSATIRLLDTQYF | many | TRBJ2-3 | TRBV20-1 | NA
TGTGCCAGTAGCATAAGACAGGGGGTTAGCAATCAGCCCCAGCATTTT | CASSIRQGVSNQPQHF | few | TRBJ1-5 | TRBV19 | TRBD1
TGCAGCGTGACCCCGGACAGCGCGGGGGCCCAGTACTTC | CSVTPDSAGAQYF | few | TRBJ2-5 | TRBV29-1 | NA
TGTGCCAGCAGCTCGGAGAGAGGGTTTACAGATACGCAGTATTTT | CASSSERGFTDTQYF | few | TRBJ2-3 | TRBV5-6 | NA
TGTGCCAGCAGTGAACGACTAGCGAAAGAGACCCAGTACTTC | CASSERLAKETQYF | few | TRBJ2-5 | TRBV2 | TRBD2
TGTGCCAGCAGTTTAAGATCCCACCCTAGCACAGATACGCAGTATTTT | CASSLRSHPSTDTQYF | NA | TRBJ2-3 | TRBV12-3/TRBV12-4 | NA
TGTGCCAGCAGCCGGACTAGCGGTTTCGGGGAGCAGTACTTC | CASSRTSGFGEQYF | many | TRBJ2-7 | TRBV3-1 | TRBD2
TGTGCCTCGGGAACTGTTGGAAACACCATATATTTT | CASGTVGNTIYF | NA | TRBJ1-3 | TRBV10-3 | NA
TGTGCCAGCAGCTTGCGGGGGAGACATCAGCCCCAGCATTTT | CASSLRGRHQPQHF | few | TRBJ1-5 | TRBV5-6 | NA